The rows below give T cell receptor beta chains drawn from one sample of a study of cytomegalovirus exposure and HLA in healthy donors. Profiling relied on immunoSEQ multiplex PCR, and the TCRdb table lists in-frame clones only, not all of them. The sample has approximately 210,000 clones, 65% to 85% seen once. Sequences were obtained from PBMCs. The origin of the receptors is a man between 18 and 29 years old in good health and CMV-seronegative. Each CDR3 is given with its conserved first and last residue. A D gene is named only where the DNA matches it firmly. Size is stated for part of the rows, as once, few or many counts, or as a class when the clone is expanded.

clone size: -
D gene: TRBD1
CDR3 length: 14
V gene: TRBV9
J gene: TRBJ1-4
CDR3 protein: CASSPGTGNEKLFF
CDR3 DNA: TGTGCCAGCAGCCCCGGGACAGGGAATGAAAAACTGTTTTTT

clone size: -
D gene: TRBD1
CDR3 length: 14
V gene: TRBV7-9
J gene: TRBJ2-7
CDR3 protein: CASSPGQALYEQYF
CDR3 DNA: TGTGCCAGCAGCCCGGGACAGGCTCTTTACGAGCAGTACTTC

clone size: -
D gene: -
CDR3 length: 16
V gene: TRBV6-6
J gene: TRBJ2-5
CDR3 protein: CASSYGLRPVQETQYF
CDR3 DNA: TGTGCCAGCAGTTACGGGTTGAGGCCAGTACAAGAGACCCAGTACTTC

clone size: -
D gene: -
CDR3 length: 17
V gene: TRBV7-2
J gene: TRBJ2-2
CDR3 protein: CASSPSVRAESTGELFF
CDR3 DNA: TGTGCCAGCAGCCCTTCCGTTCGAGCGGAGTCCACCGGGGAGCTGTTTTTT

clone size: few
D gene: TRBD2
CDR3 length: 14
V gene: TRBV19
J gene: TRBJ2-7
CDR3 protein: CASSINAGGYEQYF
CDR3 DNA: TGTGCCAGTAGTATTAACGCGGGAGGATACGAGCAGTACTTC

clone size: -
D gene: -
CDR3 length: 11
V gene: TRBV30
J gene: TRBJ2-3
CDR3 protein: CAWSGSDTQYF
CDR3 DNA: TGTGCCTGGAGTGGTTCGGATACGCAGTATTTT

clone size: -
D gene: -
CDR3 length: 17
V gene: TRBV5-1
J gene: TRBJ1-4
CDR3 protein: CASSLEGGGSTNEKLFF
CDR3 DNA: TGCGCCAGCAGCTTGGAGGGGGGAGGGTCAACTAATGAAAAACTGTTTTTT

clone size: -
D gene: TRBD1
CDR3 length: 17
V gene: TRBV5-1
J gene: TRBJ2-1
CDR3 protein: CASSRSGTGGIDNEQFF
CDR3 DNA: TGCGCCAGCAGCCGTAGCGGGACAGGGGGTATCGACAATGAGCAGTTCTTC

clone size: -
D gene: -
CDR3 length: 14
V gene: TRBV6-6
J gene: TRBJ1-2
CDR3 protein: CASSYRGKFYGYTF
CDR3 DNA: TGTGCCAGCAGTTATAGGGGTAAATTCTATGGCTACACCTTC

clone size: -
D gene: -
CDR3 length: 15
V gene: TRBV7-9
J gene: TRBJ2-2
CDR3 protein: CASSSDRRNTGELFF
CDR3 DNA: TGTGCCAGCAGCTCTGACAGGAGAAACACCGGGGAGCTGTTTTTT

clone size: -
D gene: -
CDR3 length: 15
V gene: TRBV5-1
J gene: TRBJ2-7
CDR3 protein: CASSPGREWVYEQYF
CDR3 DNA: TGCGCCAGCAGCCCGGGGAGAGAGTGGGTCTACGAGCAGTACTTC

clone size: -
D gene: -
CDR3 length: 16
V gene: TRBV9
J gene: TRBJ1-1
CDR3 protein: CASSAASGVLDTEAFF
CDR3 DNA: TGTGCCAGCAGCGCCGCCTCAGGGGTTCTGGACACTGAAGCTTTCTTT

clone size: -
D gene: -
CDR3 length: 13
V gene: TRBV10-3
J gene: TRBJ2-7
CDR3 protein: CAINQVRSDEQYF
CDR3 DNA: TGTGCCATCAACCAAGTGAGGTCCGACGAGCAGTACTTC

clone size: -
D gene: TRBD1
CDR3 length: 18
V gene: TRBV10-3
J gene: TRBJ2-3
CDR3 protein: CAISERPPGQGIADTQYF
CDR3 DNA: TGTGCCATCAGTGAGAGGCCCCCGGGACAGGGGATTGCAGATACGCAGTATTTT

clone size: -
D gene: TRBD2
CDR3 length: 16
V gene: TRBV19
J gene: TRBJ2-3
CDR3 protein: CASSLISGGAKDTQYF
CDR3 DNA: TGTGCCAGTAGTCTCATTAGCGGGGGGGCAAAGGATACGCAGTATTTT

clone size: -
D gene: -
CDR3 length: 15
V gene: TRBV7-2
J gene: TRBJ1-1
CDR3 protein: CASSSPGGARIRAFF
CDR3 DNA: TGTGCCAGCAGCTCACCGGGGGGGGCTCGGATAAGGGCTTTCTTT

clone size: -
D gene: -
CDR3 length: 15
V gene: TRBV6-5
J gene: TRBJ2-7
CDR3 protein: CASSSERRGGYEQYF
CDR3 DNA: TGTGCCAGCAGTTCGGAACGCAGGGGCGGGTACGAGCAGTACTTC

clone size: -
D gene: -
CDR3 length: 15
V gene: TRBV9
J gene: TRBJ1-4
CDR3 protein: CASSSDNREGEKLFF
CDR3 DNA: TGTGCCAGCAGCTCAGATAACAGGGAGGGGGAAAAACTGTTTTTT

clone size: -
D gene: TRBD1
CDR3 length: 17
V gene: TRBV11-3
J gene: TRBJ2-2
CDR3 protein: CASSVRPGTGLGGELFF
CDR3 DNA: TGTGCCAGCAGCGTACGACCGGGGACAGGGCTCGGCGGGGAGCTGTTTTTT

clone size: few
D gene: -
CDR3 length: 14
V gene: TRBV5-1
J gene: TRBJ2-7
CDR3 protein: CASSLGGRAYEQYF
CDR3 DNA: TGCGCCAGCAGCTTGGGCGGCAGGGCCTACGAGCAGTACTTC

clone size: -
D gene: -
CDR3 length: 14
V gene: TRBV10-3
J gene: TRBJ2-7
CDR3 protein: CAISDGRSSYEQYF
CDR3 DNA: TGTGCCATCAGTGACGGGAGAAGCTCCTACGAGCAGTACTTC

clone size: -
D gene: TRBD1
CDR3 length: 13
V gene: TRBV2
J gene: TRBJ1-5
CDR3 protein: CASQGDSNQPQHF
CDR3 DNA: TGTGCCAGTCAGGGGGATAGCAATCAGCCCCAGCATTTT

clone size: -
D gene: TRBD1
CDR3 length: 14
V gene: TRBV5-1
J gene: TRBJ1-4
CDR3 protein: CASSTEGGYEKLFF
CDR3 DNA: TGCGCCAGCAGCACCGAAGGGGGCTATGAAAAACTGTTTTTT

clone size: -
D gene: -
CDR3 length: 12
V gene: TRBV7-2
J gene: TRBJ2-7
CDR3 protein: CASSSSSYEQYF
CDR3 DNA: TGTGCCAGCAGCTCGAGCTCCTACGAGCAGTACTTC

clone size: -
D gene: -
CDR3 length: 15
V gene: TRBV19
J gene: TRBJ1-5
CDR3 protein: CASSVNRDSNQPQHF
CDR3 DNA: TGTGCCAGTAGTGTAAACAGGGATAGCAATCAGCCCCAGCATTTT

clone size: -
D gene: -
CDR3 length: 18
V gene: TRBV4-3
J gene: TRBJ2-4
CDR3 protein: CASSQARRGTYVKNIQHF
CDR3 DNA: TGCGCCAGCAGCCAAGCTCGAAGGGGAACCTATGTCAAAAACATTCAGCACTTC

clone size: -
D gene: -
CDR3 length: 13
V gene: TRBV4-2
J gene: TRBJ2-5
CDR3 protein: CASSQGEAVTQYF
CDR3 DNA: TGTGCCAGCAGCCAAGGCGAGGCGGTGACCCAGTACTTC

clone size: -
D gene: -
CDR3 length: 13
V gene: TRBV5-1
J gene: TRBJ1-2
CDR3 protein: CASSVRGQDGYTF
CDR3 DNA: TGCGCCAGCAGCGTCCGGGGTCAAGATGGCTACACCTTC

clone size: few
D gene: TRBD1
CDR3 length: 15
V gene: TRBV5-4
J gene: TRBJ2-7
CDR3 protein: CASSKGQGVSYEQYF
CDR3 DNA: TGTGCCAGCAGCAAGGGACAGGGCGTCTCCTACGAGCAGTACTTC

clone size: -
D gene: TRBD2
CDR3 length: 20
V gene: TRBV19
J gene: TRBJ2-2
CDR3 protein: CASSTDGTSGRRSNTGELFF
CDR3 DNA: TGTGCCAGTAGTACGGACGGGACTAGCGGGAGGAGGTCGAACACCGGGGAGCTGTTTTTT

clone size: many
D gene: TRBD1
CDR3 length: 18
V gene: TRBV4-1
J gene: TRBJ1-1
CDR3 protein: CASSQEGGGDRVNTEAFF
CDR3 DNA: TGCGCCAGCAGCCAAGAGGGGGGAGGGGACAGGGTGAACACTGAAGCTTTCTTT

clone size: -
D gene: TRBD2
CDR3 length: 15
V gene: TRBV13
J gene: TRBJ2-5
CDR3 protein: CASSSQAGKGETQYF
CDR3 DNA: TGTGCCAGCAGCTCCCAAGCGGGGAAAGGAGAGACCCAGTACTTC

clone size: -
D gene: -
CDR3 length: 14
V gene: TRBV7-2
J gene: TRBJ1-2
CDR3 protein: CASSSNGQNYGYTF
CDR3 DNA: TGTGCCAGCAGCTCTAATGGACAGAACTATGGCTACACCTTC

clone size: -
D gene: TRBD2
CDR3 length: 17
V gene: TRBV27
J gene: TRBJ2-1
CDR3 protein: CASSLRGLAGVGNGQFF
CDR3 DNA: TGTGCCAGCAGTTTACGAGGACTAGCGGGAGTTGGGAATGGGCAGTTCTTC

clone size: -
D gene: -
CDR3 length: 14
V gene: TRBV11-2
J gene: TRBJ1-2
CDR3 protein: CASSPRRTGGGYTF
CDR3 DNA: TGTGCCAGCAGCCCCAGGAGGACCGGTGGAGGCTACACCTTC